The sample holds a few counts of the clone carrying this TCR beta chain. These data originate in a study of early T cells in non-severe SARS-CoV-2 infection. As for the study in general: Unsorted whole-blood RNA was sequenced in bulk, leaving chains unpaired.

Separate cDNA molecules each had unique molecular identifiers attached to them. TCRdb itself ran the 5' RACE reads through MiXCR, one entry per CDR3 protein. The sample shows 65,000 to 75,000 distinct CDR3 sequences, about 12% of them seen only once. Germline V gives CDR1 SQVTM, CDR2 ANQGSEA. This CDR3 contains 12 residues. The chain uses TRBV29-1 and TRBJ2-1; possible D gene TRBD2, 6 bases. Sequences were obtained from whole blood. The clonotype originates from an adult who was a healthcare worker with PCR-confirmed SARS-CoV-2 infection or an uninfected control (not recorded which). The CDR3 here is CRKAEGFNEQFF. As DNA, the CDR3 is TGCAGGAAGGCGGAGGGGTTCAATGAGCAGTTCTTC.